This is a list of T cell receptor beta chains from one sample in a study of CD8 T cells in ankylosing spondylitis. TCRdb re-analysed the 5' RACE reads in MiXCR, keeping a single row per CDR3 protein. The repertoire holds roughly 470,000 distinct CDR3 sequences, with about 25% as singletons. Sequencing was done on a sample of blood, either unsorted or a sorted T cell fraction (not recorded which). These receptors were collected from a male donor with ankylosing spondylitis. Both conserved end residues are part of each CDR3. The order of the fields is V gene, D gene, clone size, J gene, CDR3 protein, CDR3 DNA. The D gene is left open where the match is weak. Size values are once, few and many counts, or a class for expanded clones, and some rows have none.

TRBV20-1	TRBD1	.	TRBJ1-2	CSASRGGGALYRGYTF	TGCAGTGCTAGTAGGGGAGGGGGCGCATTATATCGTGGCTACACCTTC
TRBV7-2	.	few	TRBJ1-1	CASGGVTEAFF	TGTGCCAGCGGGGGTGTCACTGAAGCTTTCTTT
TRBV6-2/TRBV6-3	.	few	TRBJ2-3	CASTPTEPSPDTQYF	TGTGCCAGCACCCCGACAGAGCCTTCCCCAGATACGCAGTATTTT
TRBV30	.	.	TRBJ1-1	CAWSVSPNTEAFF	TGTGCCTGGAGTGTCAGTCCGAACACTGAAGCTTTCTTT
TRBV20-1	TRBD1	.	TRBJ1-6	CSARDLRTGKNSPLHF	TGCAGTGCTAGAGATCTCCGGACAGGGAAGAATTCACCCCTCCACTTT
TRBV20-1	.	.	TRBJ2-7	CSARGQDDYEQYF	TGCAGTGCTAGAGGGCAGGATGACTACGAGCAGTACTTC
TRBV5-1	TRBD1	.	TRBJ2-2	CASSAPGQAGTGELFF	TGCGCCAGCAGCGCCCCGGGACAGGCGGGCACCGGGGAGCTGTTTTTT
TRBV3-1	TRBD2	.	TRBJ2-1	CASRLAGGISYNEQFF	TGTGCCAGCAGACTAGCGGGAGGTATATCCTACAATGAGCAGTTCTTC
TRBV11-1	.	.	TRBJ1-1	CASSFQGAFAFF	TGTGCCAGCAGCTTCCAGGGAGCCTTTGCTTTCTTT
TRBV20-1	.	.	TRBJ1-4	CSARDGTRAHEKLFF	TGCAGTGCTAGAGATGGGACCAGGGCCCATGAAAAACTGTTTTTT
TRBV29-1	TRBD1	few	TRBJ1-1	CSVFGQGKEGTAEAFF	TGCAGCGTGTTCGGACAGGGGAAAGAAGGGACCGCTGAAGCTTTCTTT
TRBV5-1	TRBD2	few	TRBJ2-1	CASSLMTSGNNEQFF	TGCGCCAGCAGCTTGATGACTAGCGGGAACAATGAGCAGTTCTTC
TRBV12-3/TRBV12-4	.	many	TRBJ2-2	CASQHQGPTKGELFF	TGTGCCAGCCAACATCAGGGGCCGACCAAGGGGGAGCTGTTTTTT
TRBV3-1	TRBD2	.	TRBJ2-1	CASSQSGRDYNEQFF	TGTGCCAGCAGCCAAAGCGGGAGGGATTACAATGAGCAGTTCTTC
TRBV21-1	.	.	TRBJ1-5	CASSQGTGSSNQPQHF	TGTGCCAGCAGCCAAGGGACAGGGTCCAGCAATCAGCCCCAGCATTTT
TRBV24-1	.	few	TRBJ2-1	CATSGGPSSYNEQFF	TGTGCCACCAGTGGGGGTCCGAGCTCCTACAATGAGCAGTTCTTC
TRBV4-2	.	many	TRBJ1-4	CASSIKGGQPNEKLFF	TGTGCCAGCAGCATAAAGGGGGGGCAGCCAAATGAAAAACTGTTTTTT
TRBV24-1	TRBD2	.	TRBJ2-5	CATSDLGGGNQETQYF	TGTGCCACCAGTGATTTAGGCGGGGGGAACCAAGAGACCCAGTACTTC
TRBV14	.	.	TRBJ2-3	CASSSFPGTQYF	TGTGCCAGCAGCTCCTTTCCGGGGACGCAGTATTTT
TRBV29-1	.	few	TRBJ2-1	CSTSGLYNEQFF	TGCAGCACGTCGGGACTGTACAATGAGCAGTTCTTC
TRBV12-3/TRBV12-4	TRBD1	few	TRBJ1-2	CASRRTGSLGYGYTF	TGTGCCAGCAGGAGGACAGGGAGTTTGGGCTATGGCTACACCTTC
TRBV7-9	.	many	TRBJ2-1	CASSLNNEQFF	TGTGCCAGCAGCCTCAACAATGAGCAGTTCTTC
TRBV20-1	TRBD2	.	TRBJ2-1	CSAGRGLAGSGEQFF	TGCAGTGCTGGGAGAGGACTAGCGGGATCGGGTGAGCAGTTCTTC
TRBV11-2	.	.	TRBJ1-2	CASSLDGVGGYTF	TGTGCCAGCAGCTTAGATGGGGTTGGCGGCTACACCTTC
TRBV2	.	few	TRBJ2-7	CASSGQVAYEQYF	TGTGCCAGCAGTGGGCAGGTTGCCTACGAGCAGTACTTC
TRBV29-1	.	.	TRBJ2-5	CSVAPRGGQETQYF	TGCAGCGTTGCCCCCAGGGGGGGGCAAGAGACCCAGTACTTC
TRBV29-1	.	few	TRBJ1-4	CSVEDQGEKLFF	TGCAGCGTTGAAGATCAAGGGGAAAAACTGTTTTTT
TRBV3-1	TRBD1	.	TRBJ2-4	CASSPRDRGGIQYF	TGTGCCAGCAGCCCCCGGGACAGGGGTGGCATTCAGTACTTC
TRBV6-4	TRBD2	few	TRBJ2-2	CASSAAGGSTGELFF	TGTGCCAGCAGTGCGGCGGGAGGGTCGACCGGGGAGCTGTTTTTT
TRBV12-3/TRBV12-4	.	.	TRBJ1-3	CASSPDSFRSGNTIYF	TGTGCCAGCAGTCCGGACAGTTTCCGCTCTGGAAACACCATATATTTT
TRBV5-1	TRBD2	many	TRBJ2-1	CASSLVSSGSSYNEQFF	TGCGCCAGCAGCTTGGTGTCTAGCGGGAGTTCCTACAATGAGCAGTTCTTC
TRBV4-1	.	.	TRBJ2-5	CASSFATGSSQETQYF	TGCGCCAGCAGCTTCGCGACAGGCTCTTCCCAAGAGACCCAGTACTTC
TRBV5-1	.	.	TRBJ2-1	CASSLTGDEQFF	TGCGCCAGCAGCTTGACCGGCGATGAGCAGTTCTTC